Sequencing of this TCR beta chain was carried out in a study of PD-1 blockade in classical Hodgkin lymphoma. Study summary: Intravenous nivolumab at 3 mg/kg was given to patients every 2 weeks. Study conclusions and caveats: Diversity in CD4+ TCRs, unlike that measured in CD8+ TCRs, had risen significantly by C4D1.

This clone was detected only a few times. Its target is not known. The identical CDR3 is also encoded by other nucleotide sequences in the sample. All patients relapsed after autologous stem cell transplantation, and brentuximab vedotin exposure varied. Best outcomes ranged across complete response, partial response and progressive disease. Sequenced by immunoSEQ multiplex PCR; TCRdb stores in-frame clones only, minus some. Of tens of thousands of clones listed, around 75% are singletons. This clonotype was sampled from a human donor with classical Hodgkin lymphoma. Material: peripheral blood mononuclear cells (PBMCs), obtained before the second cycle of nivolumab.

The chain's CDR3 is CASSLQGANEQFF. The CDR3 DNA follows: TGTGCCAGCAGTCTCCAAGGGGCGAATGAGCAGTTCTTC. V usage is TRBV11-3 and J usage is TRBJ2-1, with D perhaps matching TRBD1 (5 bases). This CDR3 region has 13 residues. Germline V gives CDR1 SGHNT, CDR2 YENEEA. The germline V and J ends were trimmed by 6 bases and 7 bases, with 13 bases remaining between them.